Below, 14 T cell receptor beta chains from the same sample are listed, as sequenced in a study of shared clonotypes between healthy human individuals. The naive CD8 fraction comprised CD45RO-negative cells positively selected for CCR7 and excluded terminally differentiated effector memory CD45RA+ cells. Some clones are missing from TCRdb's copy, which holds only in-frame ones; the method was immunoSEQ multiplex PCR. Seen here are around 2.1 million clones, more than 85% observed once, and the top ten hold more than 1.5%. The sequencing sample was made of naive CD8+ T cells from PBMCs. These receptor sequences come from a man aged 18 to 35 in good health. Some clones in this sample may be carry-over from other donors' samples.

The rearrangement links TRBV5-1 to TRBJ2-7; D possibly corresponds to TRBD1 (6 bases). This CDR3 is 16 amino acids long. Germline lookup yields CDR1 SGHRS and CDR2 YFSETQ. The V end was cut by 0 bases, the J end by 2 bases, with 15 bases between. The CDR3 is CASSLGDTITPYEQYF. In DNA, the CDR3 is TGCGCCAGCAGCTTGGGGGACACCATTACCCCCTACGAGCAGTACTTC.

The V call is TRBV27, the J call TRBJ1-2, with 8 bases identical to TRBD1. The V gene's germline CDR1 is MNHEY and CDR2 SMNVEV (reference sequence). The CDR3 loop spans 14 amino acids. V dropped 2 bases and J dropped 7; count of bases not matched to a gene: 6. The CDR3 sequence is CASSLVRGHFGYTF. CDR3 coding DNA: TGTGCCAGCAGTTTAGTCAGGGGGCATTTTGGCTACACCTTC.

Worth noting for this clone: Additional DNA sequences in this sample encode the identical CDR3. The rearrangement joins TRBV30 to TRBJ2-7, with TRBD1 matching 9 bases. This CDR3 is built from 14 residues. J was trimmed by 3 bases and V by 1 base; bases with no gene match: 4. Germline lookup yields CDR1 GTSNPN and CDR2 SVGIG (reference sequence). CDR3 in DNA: TGTGCCTGGAGTGCCCCGGGACAGGGCTACGAGCAGTACTTC. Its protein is CAWSAPGQGYEQYF.

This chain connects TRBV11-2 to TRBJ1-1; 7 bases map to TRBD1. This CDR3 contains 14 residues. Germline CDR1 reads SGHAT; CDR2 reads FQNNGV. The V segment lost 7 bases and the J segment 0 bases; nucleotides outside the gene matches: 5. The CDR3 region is CASTRTGLNTEAFF. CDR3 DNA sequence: TGTGCCAGCACCCGGACAGGCCTGAACACTGAAGCTTTCTTT.

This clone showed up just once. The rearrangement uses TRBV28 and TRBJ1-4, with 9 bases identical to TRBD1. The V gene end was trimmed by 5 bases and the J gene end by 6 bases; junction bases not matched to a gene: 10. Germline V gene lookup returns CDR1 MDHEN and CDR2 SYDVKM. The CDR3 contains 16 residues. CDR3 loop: CASSRPGTGIDEKLFF. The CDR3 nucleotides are TGTGCCAGCAGTCGTCCCGGGACAGGGATCGATGAAAAACTGTTTTTT.

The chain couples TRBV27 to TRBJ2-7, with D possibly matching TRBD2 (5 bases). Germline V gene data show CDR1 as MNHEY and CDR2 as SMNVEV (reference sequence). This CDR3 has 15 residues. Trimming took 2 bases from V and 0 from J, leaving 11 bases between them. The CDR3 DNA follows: TGTGCCAGCAGTTTAATCGGCGGGCTCTCCTACGAGCAGTACTTC. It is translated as CASSLIGGLSYEQYF.

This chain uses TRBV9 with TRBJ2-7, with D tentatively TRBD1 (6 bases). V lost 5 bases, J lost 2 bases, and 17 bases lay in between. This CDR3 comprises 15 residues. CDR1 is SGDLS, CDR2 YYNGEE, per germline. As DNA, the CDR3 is TGTGCCAGCAGTCAGGGAACAGGGATTACCTACGAGCAGTACTTC. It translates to CASSQGTGITYEQYF.

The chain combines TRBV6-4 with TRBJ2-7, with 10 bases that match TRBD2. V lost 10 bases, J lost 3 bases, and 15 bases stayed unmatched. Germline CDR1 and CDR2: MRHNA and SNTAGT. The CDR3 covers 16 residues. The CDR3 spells CANKRAGGPTVYEQYF. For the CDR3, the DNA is TGTGCCAACAAGAGAGCGGGAGGGCCGACCGTCTACGAGCAGTACTTC.

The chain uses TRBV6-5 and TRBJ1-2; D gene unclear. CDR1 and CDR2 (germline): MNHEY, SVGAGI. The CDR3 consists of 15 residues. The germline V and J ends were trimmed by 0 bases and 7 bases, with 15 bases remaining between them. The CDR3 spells CASSYSILAKSGYTF. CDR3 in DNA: TGTGCCAGCAGTTACTCGATCTTGGCCAAGAGTGGCTACACCTTC.

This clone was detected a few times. CDR3 sequence: CASSDPGLAAGSHEQYF. DNA of the CDR3: TGTGCCAGCAGCGATCCGGGACTAGCGGCCGGGAGCCACGAGCAGTACTTC. The gene calls are TRBV9 and TRBJ2-7; 11 bases match TRBD2. The CDR3 runs 17 residues. Trimming took 3 bases from V and 5 from J; bases not matched to a gene: 13. Germline CDR1 reads SGDLS; CDR2 reads YYNGEE.

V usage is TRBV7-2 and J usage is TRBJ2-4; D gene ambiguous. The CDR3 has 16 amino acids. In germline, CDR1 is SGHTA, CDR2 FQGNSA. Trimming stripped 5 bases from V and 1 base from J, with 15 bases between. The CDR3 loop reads CASSPAGPRAKNIQYF. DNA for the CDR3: TGTGCCAGCAGCCCAGCTGGTCCCAGGGCCAAAAACATTCAGTACTTC. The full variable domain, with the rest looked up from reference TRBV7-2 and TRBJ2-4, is GAGVSQSPSNKVTEKGKDVELRCDPISGHTALYWYRQSLGQGLEFLIYFQGNSAPDKSGLPSDRFSAERTGGSVSTLTIQRTQQEDSAVYLCASSPAGPRAKNIQYFGAGTRLSVL.

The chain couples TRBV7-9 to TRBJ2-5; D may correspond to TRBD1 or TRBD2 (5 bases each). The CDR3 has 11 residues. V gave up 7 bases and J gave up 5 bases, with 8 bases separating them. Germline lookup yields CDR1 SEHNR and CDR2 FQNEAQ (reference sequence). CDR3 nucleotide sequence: TGTGCCAGCAACTGGGGGGAGACCCAGTACTTC. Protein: CASNWGETQYF.

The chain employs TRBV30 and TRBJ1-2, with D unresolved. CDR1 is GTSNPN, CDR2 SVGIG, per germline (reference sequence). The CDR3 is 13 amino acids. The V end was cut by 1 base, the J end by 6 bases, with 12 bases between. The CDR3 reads CAWSETLGDGYTF. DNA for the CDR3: TGTGCCTGGAGTGAGACGCTTGGGGATGGCTACACCTTC.

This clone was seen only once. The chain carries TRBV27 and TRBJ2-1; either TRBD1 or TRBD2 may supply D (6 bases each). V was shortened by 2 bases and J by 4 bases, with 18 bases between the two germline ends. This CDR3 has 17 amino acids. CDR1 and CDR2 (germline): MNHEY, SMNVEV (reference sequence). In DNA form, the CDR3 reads TGTGCCAGCAGTTTAGTGGGGGTCCGGGGGCCATACAATGAGCAGTTCTTC. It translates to CASSLVGVRGPYNEQFF.